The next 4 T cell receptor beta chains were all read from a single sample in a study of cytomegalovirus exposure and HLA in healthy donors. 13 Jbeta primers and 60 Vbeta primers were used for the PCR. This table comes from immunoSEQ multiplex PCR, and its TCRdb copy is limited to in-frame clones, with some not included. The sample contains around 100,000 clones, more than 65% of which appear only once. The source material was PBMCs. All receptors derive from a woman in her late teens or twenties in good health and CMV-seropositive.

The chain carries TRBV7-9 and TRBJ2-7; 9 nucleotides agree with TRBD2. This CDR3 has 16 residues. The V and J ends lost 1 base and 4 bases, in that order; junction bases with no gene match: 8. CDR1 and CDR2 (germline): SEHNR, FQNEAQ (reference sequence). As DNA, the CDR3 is TGTGCCAGCAGCTTAGGCGGGAGGGCCGTTGGGTACGAGCAGTACTTC. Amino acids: CASSLGGRAVGYEQYF.

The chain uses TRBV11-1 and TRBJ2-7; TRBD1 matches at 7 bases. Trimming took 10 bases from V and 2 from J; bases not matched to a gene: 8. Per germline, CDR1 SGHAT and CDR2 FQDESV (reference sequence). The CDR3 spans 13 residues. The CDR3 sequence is CATAAGQAYEQYF. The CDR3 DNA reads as TGTGCCACCGCGGCCGGACAGGCCTACGAGCAGTACTTC.

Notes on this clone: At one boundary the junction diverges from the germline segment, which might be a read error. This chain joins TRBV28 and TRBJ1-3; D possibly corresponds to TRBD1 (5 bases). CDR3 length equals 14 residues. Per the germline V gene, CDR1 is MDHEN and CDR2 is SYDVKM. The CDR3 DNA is TGTGCCAGCAGTTTGGTAGGGGCTGGAAAAACCATATATTTT. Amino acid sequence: CASSLVGAGKTIYF.

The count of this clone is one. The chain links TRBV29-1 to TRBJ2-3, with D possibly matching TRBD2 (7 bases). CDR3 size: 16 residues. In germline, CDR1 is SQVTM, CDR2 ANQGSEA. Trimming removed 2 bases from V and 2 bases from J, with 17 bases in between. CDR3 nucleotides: TGCAGCGTTGAACCCCTTAGGGGGGGGGTCACAGATACGCAGTATTTT. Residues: CSVEPLRGGVTDTQYF.